This T cell receptor beta chain was captured by sequencing in a study of T-cell reconstitution after alpha-beta-depleted transplantation in children. Whole-study findings and limits: Day-60 TCRbeta diversity that was high in some patients was derived from surviving recipient T cells and thymic progenitors.

TCRbeta library preparation incorporated unique molecular identifiers. TCRdb ran MiXCR on the PCR reads and lists one entry per CDR3 protein. This sample has 400,000 to 550,000 distinct CDR3 sequences; over 9.5% occur once, and the top ten carry 2%. The CDR3 covers 14 residues. With 4 bases removed from V and 4 bases from J, the gap between germline ends came to 13 bases. In germline, CDR1 is MNHEY, CDR2 SMNVEV (reference sequence). This clonotype was seen many times. The target antigen is unknown. This sequence joins TRBV27 and TRBJ2-5; D might be TRBD2 (6 bases). The source of this sequence is a child aged 2 to 10 with inherited bone marrow failure, due to receive a stem cell transplant. Here the sequenced sample was PBMCs, taken before TCRalphabeta/CD19-depleted stem cell transplant. This chain's CDR3 is CASSSRLGGETQYF. The CDR3 DNA reads as TGTGCCAGCAGTTCCCGACTAGGCGGAGAGACCCAGTACTTC.